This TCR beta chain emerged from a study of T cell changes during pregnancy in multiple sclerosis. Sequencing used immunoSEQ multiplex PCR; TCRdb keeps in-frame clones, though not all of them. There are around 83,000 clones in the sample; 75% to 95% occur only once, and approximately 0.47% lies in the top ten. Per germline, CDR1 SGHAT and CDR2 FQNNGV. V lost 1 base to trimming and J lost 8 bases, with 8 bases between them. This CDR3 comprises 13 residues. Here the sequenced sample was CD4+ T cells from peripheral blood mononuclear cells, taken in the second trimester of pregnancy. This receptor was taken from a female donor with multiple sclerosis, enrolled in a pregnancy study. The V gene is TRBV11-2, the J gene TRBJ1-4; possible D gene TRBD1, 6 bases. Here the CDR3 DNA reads TGTGCCAGCAGCTTAGTTCAGGGGGAAAAACTGTTTTTT. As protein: CASSLVQGEKLFF.